What follows is one T cell receptor beta chain and its context. CDR1 and CDR2 (germline): SNHLY, FYNNEI. This CDR3 comprises 15 residues. Losses at the gene ends were 5 bases for V and 9 bases for J; bases not matched to a gene: 10. The sample belongs to a study of blood T cell repertoires in COVID-19. In the study overall: Donors in the United States, Italy and Spain gave samples during acute or convalescent COVID-19. T cells, B-cell-depleted T cells, or PBMCs supplied cDNA or gDNA.

Seattle's enrolled individuals joined amid active infection and were then monitored longitudinally. As originally analysed: Amplification with reference gene primers provided the estimates of nucleated cell counts. Clones were sequenced by immunoSEQ multiplex PCR, and TCRdb holds only the in-frame ones, with some missing. V, J and clone size reflect that table, while D and trimming were determined from the DNA. The data show under 250,000 clones, roughly 85% seen once. The receptor was isolated from a man aged 45 to 65 with COVID-19, enrolled during active disease. Sequencing used peripheral blood. J is TRBJ1-6 and V is TRBV2, with 7 bases lining up with TRBD1. This CDR3 is CASSIPRDRGSPLHF. The CDR3 coding sequence is TGTGCCAGCAGTATCCCAAGGGACAGAGGTTCACCCCTCCACTTT. The whole variable domain, remainder taken from reference TRBV2 and TRBJ1-6, is EPEVTQTPSHQVTQMGQEVILRCVPISNHLYFYWYRQILGQKVEFLVSFYNNEISEKSEIFDDQFSVERPDGSNFTLKIRSTKLEDSAMYFCASSIPRDRGSPLHFGNGTRLTVT.